The source of this T cell receptor beta chain is a study of T cells in Graves' hyperthyroidism and ophthalmopathy (dated by TCRdb to the late 2010s). As for the study more broadly: Peripheral blood samples were taken at initial diagnosis, before any treatment was given. An independent validation cohort of around 19 hyperthyroidism patients and 17 patients who later progressed to ophthalmopathy tested prospective prediction of ophthalmopathy. After blood sampling, hyperthyroidism patients were treated with methimazole at a starting dose of 30 mg daily, and ophthalmopathy patients were treated with high-dose intravenous methylprednisolone. TCR Vbeta CDR3 sequencing of roughly 140 peripheral blood samples (43 ophthalmopathy, about 74 hyperthyroidism and roughly 17 progressor patients) is reported in the paper. The 100 discovery patients were randomly split 7:3 into training and test sets. A discovery cohort of around 98 patients, about 43 with Graves' ophthalmopathy and approximately 60 with stable Graves' hyperthyroidism, was used to find distinguishing TCR V-J signatures. In roughly six Graves' hyperthyroidism patients, the study also compared T-cell repertoires from thyroid tissue with T-cell repertoires from blood. Overall study outcomes, separate from this receptor: Most expanded thyroid clonotypes (frequency above 0.001) were also detected in blood, suggesting blood repertoires may reflect thyroid immune responses. Sample size was not statistically predetermined, and investigators were not blinded to group allocation. A 13 V-J signature model separated ophthalmopathy from stable hyperthyroidism, with approximately 87% sensitivity and around 84% specificity in cross-validation and 80%/75% in testing. In validation, the model predicted progression to ophthalmopathy with around 71% sensitivity and about 72% specificity, a median of about 6 months before onset.

TCR beta CDR3 regions were amplified from RNA transcripts. The first round of RT-PCR for the TCR CDR3 was performed with the HTBI primer set and the Qiagen OneStep RT-PCR kit. Libraries were constructed in a second round of multiplex PCR, after which size selection and purification were carried out. Libraries were sequenced paired-end with 100 bp reads on an Illumina HiSeq2000. The study's own analysis went as follows. SOAPnuke was used to process the raw data, removing reads that contained adapters or uncalled bases, had a mean Phred below 15, or lacked an exact match to the constant primer or identifier. COPE v1.2.5 was used to merge high-quality paired reads, and clonotypes were defined as unique nucleotide sequences. MiTCR v1.1 was used to align the clonotypes against IMGT TRBV, TRBD and TRBJ reference segments. The analysis was restricted to V-J combinations with a frequency above 0.0001, which together covered over 99% of the repertoires. A TCS score was defined as the ratio of F50 (clonal expansion) to E x V (chaos), with BLOSUM62-based TCRdist applied between CDR3 peptides within each V-J. Welch's t-statistics and random forest reduced some 510 V-J features to 13, which were used in a naive Bayes classifier (R e1071). Using fastp at Q25 and MiXCR, TCRdb reprocessed the public reads and kept productive beta chains. Every distinct CDR3 protein forms one entry, paired with its most common genes and DNA. V and J calls and clone size were set by TCRdb, not the authors. The sample profile shows roughly 720,000 distinct CDR3 sequences; 17% of them were found once. About 16% of the sample belongs to the ten largest clones.

This clonotype was detected ten times or more. There is no known antigen for this receptor. It has no much larger one-base neighbor in the sample; base qualities were not kept. Graves' hyperthyroidism was defined as stable when no progression to ophthalmopathy occurred over 18 months of follow-up. Hyperthyroidism patients were newly diagnosed, had a disease duration of under 2 months, and were aged 18 to 65 years. Patients with uncontrolled infections, other autoimmune diseases, pregnancy or lactation were excluded. Diagnoses were based on clinical symptoms, serum thyroxine and TRAb, thyroid ultrasound and orbital computed tomography. Ficoll-Paque density gradient centrifugation was used to isolate PBMCs from about 9.4 ml of fresh peripheral blood. Trizol reagent was used to extract total RNA, and RNA quality was then checked on an Agilent 2100 Bioanalyzer. The CDR3 starts with the cysteine, ends with the phenylalanine, and has 15 residues. CDR3 DNA is the only sequence kept; it has 45 bases, read in frame from the first base. CDR1 and CDR2, looked up from the germline V gene (reference sequence), are LNHDA and SQIVND. V ends up 4 bases short and J 3 bases short, with an unmatched junction base count of 5.

The chain is encoded by TRBV19 joined to TRBJ2-1; the junction holds 8 bases that match TRBD2. The sequence was obtained from a man in his fifties with Graves' hyperthyroidism. Sequencing used blood. The DNA reads as follows: TGTGCCAGTAGTAGAGCGGGAGCAGTCTACAATGAGCAGTTCTTC. Translated, this gives CASSRAGAVYNEQFF.